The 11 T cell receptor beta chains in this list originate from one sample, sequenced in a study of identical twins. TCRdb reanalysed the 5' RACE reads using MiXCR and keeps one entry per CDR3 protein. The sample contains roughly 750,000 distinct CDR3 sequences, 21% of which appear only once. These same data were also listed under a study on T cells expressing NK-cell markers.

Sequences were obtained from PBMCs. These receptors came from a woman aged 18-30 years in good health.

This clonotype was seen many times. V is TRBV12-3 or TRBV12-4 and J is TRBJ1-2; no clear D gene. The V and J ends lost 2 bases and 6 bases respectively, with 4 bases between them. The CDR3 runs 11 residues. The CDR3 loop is CASSLRDGYTF. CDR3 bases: TGTGCCAGCAGTTTACGCGATGGCTACACCTTC.

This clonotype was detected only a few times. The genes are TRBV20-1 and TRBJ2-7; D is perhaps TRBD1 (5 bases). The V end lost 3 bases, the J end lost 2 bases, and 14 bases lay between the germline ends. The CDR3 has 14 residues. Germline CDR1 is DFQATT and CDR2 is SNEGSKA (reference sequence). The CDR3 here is CSASNSGPAYEQYF. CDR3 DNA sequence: TGCAGTGCTAGTAATTCAGGGCCTGCCTACGAGCAGTACTTC.

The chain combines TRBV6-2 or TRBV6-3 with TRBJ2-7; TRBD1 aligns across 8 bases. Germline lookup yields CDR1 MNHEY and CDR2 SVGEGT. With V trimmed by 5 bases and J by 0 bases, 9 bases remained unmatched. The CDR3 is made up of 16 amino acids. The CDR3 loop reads CASSTSRDRNSYEQYF. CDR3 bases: TGTGCCAGCAGTACTAGCCGGGACAGGAACTCCTACGAGCAGTACTTC.

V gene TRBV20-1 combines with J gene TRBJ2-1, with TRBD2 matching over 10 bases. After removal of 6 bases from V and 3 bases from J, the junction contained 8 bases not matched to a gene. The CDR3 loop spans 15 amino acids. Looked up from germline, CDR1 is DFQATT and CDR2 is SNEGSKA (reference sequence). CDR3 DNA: TGCAGTGCCCCGACGACTAGCGGGTTCTACAATGAGCAGTTCTTC. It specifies CSAPTTSGFYNEQFF.

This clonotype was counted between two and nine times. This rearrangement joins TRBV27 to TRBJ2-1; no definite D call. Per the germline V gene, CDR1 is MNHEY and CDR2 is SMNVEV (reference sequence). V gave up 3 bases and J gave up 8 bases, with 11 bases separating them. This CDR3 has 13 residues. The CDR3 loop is CASSFKVVYEQFF. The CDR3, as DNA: TGTGCCAGCAGTTTCAAGGTAGTATATGAGCAGTTCTTC.

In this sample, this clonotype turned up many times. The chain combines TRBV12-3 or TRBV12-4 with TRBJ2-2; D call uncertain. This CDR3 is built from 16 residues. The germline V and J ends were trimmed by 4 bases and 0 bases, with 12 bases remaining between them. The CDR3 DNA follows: TGTGCCAGCAGTTCTGATATCCTTACGAACACCGGGGAGCTGTTTTTT. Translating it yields CASSSDILTNTGELFF.

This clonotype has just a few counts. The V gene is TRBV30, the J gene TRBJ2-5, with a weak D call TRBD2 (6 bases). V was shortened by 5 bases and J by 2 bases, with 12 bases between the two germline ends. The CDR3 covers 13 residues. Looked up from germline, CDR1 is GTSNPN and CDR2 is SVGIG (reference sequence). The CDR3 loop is CAWERDSQETQYF. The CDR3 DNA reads TGTGCCTGGGAACGGGACTCTCAAGAGACCCAGTACTTC.

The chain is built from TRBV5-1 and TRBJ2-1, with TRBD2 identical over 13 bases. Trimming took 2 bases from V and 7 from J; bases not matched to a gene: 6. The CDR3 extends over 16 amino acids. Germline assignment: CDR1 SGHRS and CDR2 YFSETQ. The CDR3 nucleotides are TGCGCCAGCAGCTTTCCGGGACTAGCGGGGACTAATGAGCAGTTCTTC. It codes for CASSFPGLAGTNEQFF.

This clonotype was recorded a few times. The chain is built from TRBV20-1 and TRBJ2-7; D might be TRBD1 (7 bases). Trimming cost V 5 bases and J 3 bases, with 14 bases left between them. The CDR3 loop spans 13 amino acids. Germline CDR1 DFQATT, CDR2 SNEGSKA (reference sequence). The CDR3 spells CSARGTVDYEQYF. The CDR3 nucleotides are TGCAGTGCTCGCGGGACAGTAGACTACGAGCAGTACTTC.

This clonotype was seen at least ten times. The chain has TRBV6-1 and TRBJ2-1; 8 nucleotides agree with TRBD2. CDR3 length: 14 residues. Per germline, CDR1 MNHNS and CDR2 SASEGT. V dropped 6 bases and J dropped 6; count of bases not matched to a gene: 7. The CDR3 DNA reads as TGTGCCAGCAGGGGAGCGGGAGTAGTCAATGAGCAGTTCTTC. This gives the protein CASRGAGVVNEQFF.

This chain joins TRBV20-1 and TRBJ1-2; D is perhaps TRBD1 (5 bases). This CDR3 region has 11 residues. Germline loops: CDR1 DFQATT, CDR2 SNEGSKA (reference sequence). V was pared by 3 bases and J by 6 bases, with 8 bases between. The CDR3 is CSASQGDGYTF. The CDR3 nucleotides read TGCAGTGCTAGTCAGGGCGATGGCTACACCTTC.